The present TCR beta chain was sequenced within a study of regulatory T cells in long-lasting Graves disease (dated by TCRdb to 2020 to 2023). Study-level background: To count as having persistent Graves' disease, a patient had to have received antithyroid drug treatment for over 5 years with TSH receptor autoantibodies remaining persistently positive. Persistent Graves' disease patients in the clinical cohort had taken antithyroid drugs for 9.5 to 13 years on average. Peripheral blood TCR sequencing and RNA sequencing compared persistent Graves' disease patients with newly diagnosed Graves' disease patients. The study was registered as a clinical trial and conducted in China. A total of 33 samples underwent TCR sequencing, from some 13 patients with persistent Graves' disease and 20 or so patients with newly diagnosed Graves' disease.

Findings and caveats that apply to the study as a whole: Persistent patients shared more public clonotypes among themselves (under 3,000) than newly diagnosed patients did (approximately 870). Sequencing and analysis were limited to the TCR beta chain. Compared with newly diagnosed patients, patients with persistent Graves' disease had lower TCR Shannon entropy and fewer highly expanded clones, which suggests clonal expansion. The authors acknowledged the small sample size as a limitation that may reduce accuracy. Because the primary lesion, thyroid tissue, could not be accessed, the study looked at peripheral blood alone. Preferential use of TRBV28, TRBJ1-2 and TRBJ2-5 was observed in persistent disease, whereas TRBV20-1 and TRBJ2-1 were favored in newly diagnosed disease.

This clonotype was seen ten or more times. This clone's antigen is unknown. No qualities accompany the bases; no much larger clone lies one base away. The V and J ends are trimmed by 4 bases and 3 bases, leaving 10 bases between them. From cysteine to phenylalanine, the CDR3 is 14 amino acids long. Just CDR3 DNA is preserved here, 42 bases in frame from base 1. Library method: multiplex PCR. Sequencing relied on an Illumina HiSeq 4000. To build TCR beta libraries, CDR3 regions were amplified by Arm-PCR using iRepertoire HTBI primers. PCR products were gel purified before sequencing. On the study's bioinformatics: A total of under 80 TRBV and about 13 TRBJ segments were identified across samples and were used for gene usage analysis of CDR3 amino acid clonotypes. Filtered high-quality paired reads were merged into contigs using COPE and FqMerger. BLAST was used to align contigs to the IMGT TRBV, TRBD and TRBJ reference genes, and CDR3 was defined following IMGT. Any clonotype with a frequency above 0.1% was classified as a highly expanded clone. Repertoire diversity was measured by Shannon entropy, and V-J evenness by the Gini coefficient. A clonotype was considered public if more than one individual shared it. In-frame beta chains were kept once TCRdb had trimmed the public reads at Q25 with fastp and called clones with MiXCR. Identical CDR3 protein sequences are pooled into one entry, listed with their most common genes and DNA. The V and J calls follow TCRdb's processing rather than the paper's. In all, the sample holds a few hundred thousand distinct CDR3 sequences, and around a fifth of those were seen once. The leading ten clones occupy roughly an eighth of the sample.

Per the publication, the time point label means: persistent/refractory GD, antithyroid drugs over 5 years with positive TRAb. For both TCR sequencing and RNA sequencing, RNA was extracted from PBMCs in TRIzol. Graves' disease was diagnosed according to American Thyroid Association guidelines. The patients came from an endocrinology department in Xi'an, China. Each patient gave about 10 milliliters of peripheral blood, collected in an EDTA anticoagulant tube. Ficoll Paque Plus density gradient separation was used to isolate PBMCs, and no further T cell sorting was performed. An Agilent 2100 Bioanalyzer and agarose gel were used to check RNA quality, while a NanoDrop 2000 measured RNA concentration.

This receptor was identified in a female donor with Graves disease. This specimen was peripheral blood mononuclear cells (PBMCs), taken when the disease was refractory, from a patient treated with antithyroid drugs. The V gene is TRBV12-3 or TRBV12-4 and the J gene is TRBJ1-5; the D gene is perhaps TRBD1, from 6 matching bases. This receptor has the CDR3 CASSYQGINQPQHF. The bases are TGTGCCAGCAGTTATCAGGGGATCAATCAGCCCCAGCATTTT.